This T cell receptor (beta chain) was captured in a study of human T cells and chemical hapten exposure. Study-wide results and caveats: Controls had significantly fewer large CDR3 similarity clusters than were formed by expanded TCRs.

The sample holds a few counts of this clonotype. Its antigen is unknown. TCRdb analysed the RACE reads with MiXCR anew, one entry per CDR3 protein. The table records 200,000 to 300,000 distinct CDR3 sequences, about 9% of them present only once. Time point meaning: pre-sensitization, week 0. Noted treatment: therapeutic diphenylcyclopropenone sensitization with weekly scalp DPC. Prior to each patch test being applied, blood was drawn. Germline values: CDR1 MDHEN, CDR2 SYDVKM. V was cut by 4 bases and J by 4 bases, with 7 bases left in between. The CDR3 is made up of 13 amino acids. The origin of this receptor is a middle-aged woman with alopecia areata. Some clones in this sample may be carry-over from other donors' samples. The V gene is TRBV28, the J gene TRBJ1-4, with D unresolved. Here the sequenced sample was whole blood, taken in connection with sensitization to the hapten diphenylcyclopropenone (DPC). The CDR3 spells CASSSPLNEKLFF. CDR3 nucleotides: TGTGCCAGCAGTTCCCCCCTTAATGAAAAACTGTTTTTT.